This TCR beta chain derives from a study of cytomegalovirus exposure and HLA in healthy donors. Germline CDR1 and CDR2: GTSNPN and SVGIG (reference sequence). V shed 0 bases and J 4 bases; nucleotides not matched to a gene: 4. The CDR3 totals 15 residues. PCR employed 60 Vbeta and 13 Jbeta primers. The data were produced by immunoSEQ multiplex PCR, yet TCRdb's version contains in-frame clones alone and is incomplete. The sample includes about 180,000 clones, over 60% of them seen just once. V gene TRBV30 combines with J gene TRBJ2-3, with 10 nucleotides matching TRBD2. The specimen sequenced was PBMCs. The origin of this receptor is a man aged 35 to 55 in good health and CMV-seronegative. The CDR3 loop reads CAWSVPSGRADTQYF. CDR3 bases: TGTGCCTGGAGTGTACCTAGCGGGAGAGCAGATACGCAGTATTTT. Full variable domain (missing parts from reference TRBV30 and TRBJ2-3): SQTIHQWPATLVQPVGSPLSLECTVEGTSNPNLYWYRQAAGRGLQLLFYSVGIGQISSEVPQNLSASRPQDRQFILSSKKLLLSDSGFYLCAWSVPSGRADTQYFGPGTRLTVL.